Listed below are T cell receptor beta chains from one sample, sequenced in a study of cytomegalovirus exposure and HLA in healthy donors. The method was immunoSEQ multiplex PCR; TCRdb's version includes in-frame clones alone and lacks a portion of them. The sample holds fewer than 200,000 clones, about 90% seen once. Sequenced sample: PBMCs. The receptors stem from a girl under two years old in good health and CMV-seronegative. Both conserved end residues are part of each CDR3.

length | J | V | CDR3
16 | TRBJ1-1 | TRBV18 | CASSATGQGVNTEAFF
13 | TRBJ1-2 | TRBV19 | CASSYLRGNGYTF
15 | TRBJ1-2 | TRBV27 | CASSTRGAGGDGYTF
17 | TRBJ2-1 | TRBV5-1 | CASSTGLAGIGYNEQFF
11 | TRBJ1-2 | TRBV29-1 | CSVEGGNGYTF
18 | TRBJ1-1 | TRBV4-1 | CASSPSRGVSPMNTEAFF
13 | TRBJ2-5 | TRBV5-4 | CASRPGLAETQYF
16 | TRBJ2-5 | TRBV9 | CASSRGLAGGIETQYF
15 | TRBJ2-5 | TRBV7-7 | CASSLADQGHETQYF
15 | TRBJ2-7 | TRBV11-2 | CASSFRGTTDYEQYF
14 | TRBJ2-7 | TRBV5-1 | CASSAGTGGSEQYF
15 | TRBJ1-1 | TRBV15 | CATTGTGVPWDEAFF
11 | TRBJ2-7 | TRBV30 | CAWRESYEQYF
14 | TRBJ1-2 | TRBV7-2 | CASSRSGLVRDYTF
14 | TRBJ2-1 | TRBV7-6 | CASSPTGFAHEQFF
16 | TRBJ1-1 | TRBV13 | CASSLIPTDSNTEAFF
14 | TRBJ1-1 | TRBV27 | CASSFTQGGTEAFF
15 | TRBJ2-7 | TRBV27 | CASSFWTDSSYEQYF
15 | TRBJ2-1 | TRBV11-3 | CASSLGTVSYNEQFF
12 | TRBJ2-3 | TRBV30 | CAWSFKSGTQYF
15 | TRBJ2-7 | TRBV6-5 | CASSYSGQGSYEQYF
15 | TRBJ1-5 | TRBV5-1 | CASSLAQCRDQPQHF
13 | TRBJ2-1 | TRBV5-1 | CASSLDGYNEQFF
17 | TRBJ2-7 | TRBV4-2 | CASSQEPPGTEAYEQYF
18 | TRBJ2-1 | TRBV12-2 | CASRLDAGSGTFYNEQFF
14 | TRBJ1-4 | TRBV5-1 | CASSPLATNEKLFF
15 | TRBJ2-7 | TRBV9 | CASSVDPGATYEQYF
13 | TRBJ2-2 | TRBV27 | CATRRSPTGELFF
16 | - | TRBV5-4 | CASSLAPDRSSYEQYF
14 | TRBJ1-1 | TRBV23-1 | CASTPTGANTEAFF
19 | TRBJ2-5 | TRBV15 | CATSTTPGAKNPVSETQYF
16 | TRBJ2-2 | TRBV27 | CASSLSQDTSRGELFF
17 | TRBJ2-1 | TRBV14 | CASSPTLAQSSYNEQFF
13 | TRBJ2-7 | TRBV6-5 | CASRPTGGDEQYF
13 | TRBJ2-5 | TRBV15 | CATSRGLGETQYF
14 | TRBJ2-3 | TRBV4-3 | CASSQVQAEDTQYF
12 | TRBJ2-7 | TRBV23-1 | CASTLRGYEQYF
14 | TRBJ1-1 | TRBV27 | CASSWDRGPTEAFF
18 | TRBJ2-1 | TRBV10-3 | CAISEGLAGVMSYNEQFF
15 | TRBJ2-7 | TRBV5-3 | CARSCARTSGREQYF
16 | TRBJ2-1 | TRBV7-2 | CASSLVSGGAYSEQFF
14 | TRBJ2-5 | TRBV7-2 | CASSLMGAGETQYF
16 | TRBJ2-2 | TRBV7-4 | CASSKDTRVYTGELFF
14 | TRBJ2-7 | TRBV6-6 | CASRAGGPFYEQYF
13 | TRBJ1-1 | TRBV25-1 | CASSVQVNTEAFF
15 | TRBJ2-7 | TRBV9 | CASSARGQGVYEQYF
18 | TRBJ2-3 | TRBV25-1 | CASSEGLKRGGLTDTQYF
16 | TRBJ2-1 | TRBV13 | CASSASGLPSYNEQFF
12 | TRBJ1-2 | TRBV2 | CASSPTDHGYTF
13 | TRBJ2-5 | TRBV18 | CASSPRRQETQYF
18 | TRBJ2-1 | TRBV5-5 | CASSLDWTPNLSYNEQFF
13 | TRBJ1-1 | TRBV4-1 | CASSQSIGFGGSF